This TCR beta chain was sequenced in a study of cytomegalovirus exposure and HLA in healthy donors. Study overall: Ancestry clustering placed 70% to 90% of 350 to 500 genotyped donors in the Caucasian-associated cluster.

60 Vbeta and 13 Jbeta primers were used in PCR. TCRdb keeps only in-frame clones here, not all; method: immunoSEQ multiplex PCR. The data contain under 150,000 clones, around 80% of them singletons. Overall study findings and caveats: CMV antigen specificity was confirmed in vitro for a few CMV-associated chains.

V was cut by 4 bases and J by 3 bases, with 10 bases left in between. CDR1 and CDR2 (germline): SGHTS, YDEGEE. The CDR3 has 13 amino acids. Likely unrecorded immune exposures existed in these nominally healthy donors. In regard to this clone: The target antigen is unknown.

The receptor was derived from a man aged 18 to 30 in good health and CMV-seronegative. V usage is TRBV5-8 and J usage is TRBJ1-1; D is possibly TRBD1 (5 bases). Sequencing input: PBMCs. The CDR3 here is CASSPWGDTEAFF. CDR3 nucleotides: TGTGCCAGCAGCCCTTGGGGGGACACTGAAGCTTTCTTT. The complete variable domain, with remaining parts taken from reference TRBV5-8 and TRBJ1-1, reads EAGVTQSPTHLIKTRGQQATLRCSPISGHTSVYWYQQALGLGLQFLLWYDEGEERNRGNFPPRFSGRQFPNYSSELNVNALELEDSALYLCASSPWGDTEAFFGQGTRLTVV.